A selection of T cell receptor beta chains follows, all from one sample in a study of blood T cells in healthy people across ages. From the 5' RACE reads, TCRdb called clonotypes with MiXCR, one entry per CDR3 protein. The profile covers fewer than 2,000,000 distinct CDR3 sequences, with about two fifths appearing a single time and approximately 22% taken by the ten largest. Sequencing was carried out using blood. All receptors come from a human donor in good health. Each CDR3 is given with its conserved first and last residue. D genes are given only for firm matches. Where a row states a size, it is once, few, many or the class of an expanded clone; other rows omit it.

v_call: TRBV28
clone_size: few
d_call: .
j_call: TRBJ1-5
cdr3_aa: CASSLYETAYQPQHF
cdr3_nt: TGTGCCAGCAGTTTATACGAGACAGCATATCAGCCCCAGCATTTT

v_call: TRBV20-1
clone_size: .
d_call: .
j_call: TRBJ2-3
cdr3_aa: CSARGGRGSTDTQYF
cdr3_nt: TGCAGCGCTAGAGGGGGGAGGGGTAGCACAGATACGCAGTATTTT

v_call: TRBV10-3
clone_size: .
d_call: .
j_call: TRBJ2-7
cdr3_aa: CAIREMQGPYEQYF
cdr3_nt: TGTGCCATCAGGGAGATGCAGGGCCCCTACGAGCAGTACTTC

v_call: TRBV7-9
clone_size: .
d_call: TRBD1
j_call: TRBJ2-7
cdr3_aa: CASSFYDRGYEQYF
cdr3_nt: TGTGCCAGCAGCTTCTACGACAGGGGATACGAGCAGTACTTC

v_call: TRBV4-2
clone_size: .
d_call: .
j_call: TRBJ1-5
cdr3_aa: CASSQGESYSNQPQHF
cdr3_nt: TGTGCCAGCAGCCAAGGCGAGTCTTATAGCAATCAGCCCCAGCATTTT

v_call: TRBV3-1
clone_size: .
d_call: TRBD2
j_call: TRBJ2-1
cdr3_aa: CASSQDIAGGCNEQFF
cdr3_nt: TGTGCCAGCAGCCAAGATATAGCGGGGGGATGCAATGAGCAGTTCTTC

v_call: TRBV30
clone_size: .
d_call: .
j_call: TRBJ1-2
cdr3_aa: CAWSVSLIGSDGYTF
cdr3_nt: TGTGCCTGGAGTGTATCACTCATAGGGTCAGATGGCTACACCTTC

v_call: TRBV7-3
clone_size: .
d_call: .
j_call: TRBJ1-4
cdr3_aa: CASSPHANEKLFF
cdr3_nt: TGTGCCAGCAGCCCCCACGCTAATGAAAAACTGTTTTTT

v_call: TRBV2
clone_size: .
d_call: TRBD2
j_call: TRBJ2-1
cdr3_aa: CASSPGTSGTNEQFF
cdr3_nt: TGTGCCAGCAGCCCCGGGACTAGCGGGACCAATGAGCAGTTCTTC

v_call: TRBV29-1
clone_size: few
d_call: TRBD1
j_call: TRBJ1-4
cdr3_aa: CSIGQGATNEKLFF
cdr3_nt: TGCAGCATAGGACAGGGGGCAACTAATGAAAAACTGTTTTTT

v_call: TRBV7-2
clone_size: few
d_call: .
j_call: TRBJ2-7
cdr3_aa: CASSLAFQTYEQYF
cdr3_nt: TGTGCCAGCAGCTTAGCATTCCAAACCTACGAGCAGTACTTC

v_call: TRBV27
clone_size: .
d_call: TRBD1
j_call: TRBJ1-6
cdr3_aa: CASRSQGWNSPLHF
cdr3_nt: TGTGCCAGCAGATCACAGGGGTGGAATTCACCCCTCCACTTT

v_call: TRBV15
clone_size: .
d_call: TRBD2
j_call: TRBJ2-5
cdr3_aa: CATCPFKRGFVEIQYF
cdr3_nt: TGTGCCACCTGCCCGTTTAAGCGGGGCTTCGTCGAGATCCAGTACTTC

v_call: TRBV6-1
clone_size: .
d_call: TRBD1
j_call: TRBJ1-1
cdr3_aa: CASSEVWETGAEAFF
cdr3_nt: TGTGCCAGCAGTGAGGTGTGGGAGACAGGGGCTGAAGCTTTCTTT

v_call: TRBV9
clone_size: .
d_call: .
j_call: TRBJ1-3
cdr3_aa: CASSVVGHRPSGNTIYF
cdr3_nt: TGTGCCAGCAGCGTCGTGGGACATCGGCCCTCTGGAAACACCATATATTTT

v_call: TRBV4-3
clone_size: few
d_call: .
j_call: TRBJ2-2
cdr3_aa: CASSQDDSYTGELFF
cdr3_nt: TGCGCCAGCAGCCAAGATGACTCCTACACCGGGGAGCTGTTTTTT